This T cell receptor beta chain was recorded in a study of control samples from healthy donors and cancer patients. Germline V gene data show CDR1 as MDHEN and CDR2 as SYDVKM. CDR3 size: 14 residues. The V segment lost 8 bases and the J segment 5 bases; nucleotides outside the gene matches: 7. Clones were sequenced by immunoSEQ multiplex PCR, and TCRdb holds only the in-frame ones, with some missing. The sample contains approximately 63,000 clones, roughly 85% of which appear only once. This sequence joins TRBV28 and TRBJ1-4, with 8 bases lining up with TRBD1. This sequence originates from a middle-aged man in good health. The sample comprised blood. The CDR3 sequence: CASVDRGLNEKLFF. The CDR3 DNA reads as TGTGCCAGCGTAGACAGGGGACTAAATGAAAAACTGTTTTTT. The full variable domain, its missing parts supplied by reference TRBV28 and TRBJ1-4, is DVKVTQSSRYLVKRTGEKVFLECVQDMDHENMFWYRQDPGLGLRLIYFSYDVKMKEKGDIPEGYSVSREKKERFSLILESASTNQTSMYLCASVDRGLNEKLFFGSGTQLSVL.